This passage covers 2 T cell receptor beta chains from one sample sequenced in a study of early T cells in non-severe SARS-CoV-2 infection (dated by TCRdb to the early 2020s). The library was obtained by 5' RACE. Sequenced using a NextSeq 500. Starting from the raw public reads, TCRdb applied fastp trimming at Q25, assembled clones with MiXCR and retained in-frame beta chains. Each entry merges the rows of one CDR3 protein and shows their most common DNA and genes. The sample contains some 83,000 distinct CDR3 sequences, 8.5% to 12% of them found a single time. The ten largest clones capture around 8% of the sample. Sequencing was performed on whole blood, taken at baseline. These receptors were taken from an adult who was a healthcare worker with PCR-confirmed SARS-CoV-2 infection or an uninfected control (not recorded which).

There are many counts of this clonotype. The rearrangement links TRBV12-3 or TRBV12-4 to TRBJ2-3; 10 nucleotides align to TRBD2. The length of the CDR3 is 16 residues. J lost 1 base, V lost 4 bases, and 5 bases had no gene match. The CDR3 spells CASSSPGTSGTDTQYF. CDR3 DNA: TGTGCCAGCAGTTCCCCCGGGACTAGCGGCACAGATACGCAGTATTTT.

This clonotype came up many times. V usage is TRBV7-3 and J usage is TRBJ2-3, with D tentatively TRBD2 (5 bases). V shed 1 base and J shed 6 bases, with 8 bases lying between them. The CDR3 length is 13 residues. Germline CDR1 and CDR2: SGHTA and FQGTGA. In DNA form, the CDR3 reads TGTGCCAGCAGCTTAAGTGGGAGTGATACGCAGTATTTT. This sequence encodes CASSLSGSDTQYF.